The rows below give T cell receptor beta chains drawn from one sample of a study of read filtering for tumor transcriptome and immune sequencing. MiXCR, run by TCRdb on the reads, gives a single entry per CDR3 protein. Of under 150,000 distinct CDR3 sequences in the sample, 13% are singletons; the top ten hold around 8.2%. The sequencing input was a population of CD138-negative cells sorted from bone marrow. Receptors originate from a donor over 35 with multiple myeloma. CDR3s include the opening cysteine and the closing phenylalanine or tryptophan. D genes are given only for firm matches. Clone size is given for some rows only: seen once, a few or many times, or a class if the clone is expanded.

v_call	j_call	clone_size	d_call	cdr3_aa	cdr3_nt
TRBV7-9	TRBJ2-3	.	.	CASSFTYTQYF	TGTGCCAGCAGCTTTACATATACGCAGTATTTT
TRBV5-4	TRBJ2-5	few	TRBD1	CASSSYPGQDLSETQYF	TGTGCCAGCAGCTCCTACCCAGGACAGGACCTAAGCGAGACCCAGTACTTC
TRBV25-1	TRBJ1-5	many	.	CASGGDLSNQPQHF	TGTGCCAGCGGAGGGGACCTTAGCAATCAGCCCCAGCATTTT
TRBV7-2	TRBJ2-5	many	.	CASRRSGGSETQYF	TGTGCCAGCAGGCGGAGTGGGGGGTCGGAGACCCAGTACTTC
TRBV19	TRBJ1-5	many	TRBD1	CASSMDRGMGQPQHF	TGTGCCAGTAGTATGGACAGGGGAATGGGTCAGCCCCAGCATTTT
TRBV2	TRBJ2-1	many	.	CASSLLDSYNEQFF	TGTGCCAGCAGCCTCCTGGACAGCTACAATGAGCAGTTCTTC
TRBV27	TRBJ1-1	many	TRBD1	CASSLPGGERTEAFF	TGTGCCAGCAGTTTACCAGGGGGCGAGAGGACTGAAGCTTTCTTT
TRBV9	TRBJ2-4	.	TRBD1	CASSAGTENIQYF	TGTGCCAGCAGCGCCGGGACAGAAAACATTCAGTACTTC
TRBV5-1	TRBJ2-4	few	.	CASSQDSPQNIQYF	TGCGCCAGCAGCCAGGACTCTCCGCAAAACATTCAGTACTTC
TRBV2	TRBJ2-3	.	TRBD2	CASSAPVVAGGFEETDTQYF	TGTGCCAGCAGTGCCCCGGTGGTAGCGGGAGGGTTTGAAGAAACAGATACGCAGTATTTT
TRBV7-9	TRBJ2-1	many	.	CASSPNRERTYNEQFF	TGTGCCAGCAGCCCCAACCGGGAGCGGACCTACAATGAGCAGTTCTTC
TRBV11-2	TRBJ2-3	many	.	CASSFRGRVADTQYF	TGTGCCAGCAGCTTCAGGGGTAGGGTGGCAGATACGCAGTATTTT
TRBV14	TRBJ1-5	many	.	CASSHGGNQPQHF	TGTGCCAGCAGCCATGGGGGCAATCAGCCCCAGCATTTT
TRBV6-2/TRBV6-3	TRBJ2-1	many	.	CASSLRDEQFF	TGTGCCAGCAGCTTACGGGATGAGCAGTTCTTC
TRBV6-5	TRBJ1-1	many	TRBD1	CASTLRTGGSLLNTEAFF	TGTGCCAGCACCTTGCGGACAGGGGGCTCACTCTTGAACACTGAAGCTTTCTTT